This is a list of T cell receptor beta chains from one sample in a study of blood T cell repertoires in COVID-19. Only in-frame clones appear in the TCRdb table, and some are missing; sequencing was by immunoSEQ multiplex PCR. In the table there are some 62,000 clones, roughly 84% of which are singletons. Sample: peripheral blood. The receptors stem from a woman older than 75 with active or convalescent COVID-19. Each CDR3 is given without its conserved first and last residue. The size entry is marked missing in some rows and otherwise reads once, few, many or a size class.

>TRBV4-1|TRBJ1-2|NA
ASSQDNDYGQGARGYT
>TRBV4-2|TRBJ2-3|NA
ASSQGEAGGADTQY
>TRBV7-9|TRBJ1-1|NA
ASSSDRQGEAF
>TRBV21-1|TRBJ1-5|NA
ASSKAGRRVAYQPQH
>TRBV7-9|TRBJ2-7|few
ASSQAGGTAYEQY
>TRBV4-1|TRBJ2-1|NA
ASREDTLQNNEQF
>TRBV19|TRBJ1-6|NA
ASSVSGSTYNSPLH
>TRBV18|TRBJ2-7|NA
ASSQDRGLSDEQY
>TRBV11-2|TRBJ1-1|NA
ASSPQGHLNTEAF
>TRBV4-2|TRBJ1-6|NA
ASSRGQGDNSPLH
>TRBV25-1|TRBJ2-1|few
ASSPRDRESNEQF
>TRBV10-2|TRBJ1-2|NA
ASRDVGAYGYT